Each of the 5 T cell receptor beta chains below was sequenced from the same sample in a study of blood T cell repertoires in COVID-19. Here immunoSEQ multiplex PCR was the method, and the copy in TCRdb shows in-frame clones only, minus some. Here the sample spans 180,000 or so clones, around 85% being singletons. The sample comprised peripheral blood. The receptors were sampled from a woman of 80 years or more with acute or convalescent COVID-19.

This rearrangement joins TRBV9 to TRBJ2-1, with D tentatively TRBD1 (5 bases). Between the trimmed V and J ends, which lost 0 bases and 3 bases, there was a span of 10 bases. The CDR3 extends over 15 amino acids. The germline gives CDR1 SGDLS, CDR2 YYNGEE. Written as DNA, the CDR3 is TGTGCCAGCAGCGTAGACCAGGGCCTCTACAATGAGCAGTTCTTC. It is translated as CASSVDQGLYNEQFF.

This chain connects TRBV6-5 to TRBJ1-1; D gene uncertain. The CDR3 loop spans 13 amino acids. V was clipped by 0 bases and J by 1 base, with 3 bases between them. CDR1 and CDR2 from the germline V gene are MNHEY and SVGAGI. The CDR3 reads CASSYSRNTEAFF. The CDR3 DNA is TGTGCCAGCAGTTACTCGAGGAACACTGAAGCTTTCTTT.

This clone appeared once. J is TRBJ1-2 and V is TRBV12-3 or TRBV12-4, with D uncertain. CDR3 length: 13 residues. The ends were cut back, 3 bases at V and 6 bases at J, with 11 bases in the middle. CDR3 region: CASSFHRENGYTF. CDR3 nucleotide sequence: TGTGCCAGCAGTTTTCACCGAGAGAATGGCTACACCTTC.

The rearrangement links TRBV7-2 to TRBJ1-5, with a possible D match to TRBD1 (6 bases). CDR3 length equals 15 residues. Trimming removed 0 bases at V and 7 bases at J, with 13 bases between. Per the germline V gene, CDR1 is SGHTA and CDR2 is FQGNSA. This CDR3 reads CASSLATGSGQPQHF. The CDR3 coding sequence is TGTGCCAGCAGCTTAGCTACAGGGTCAGGGCAGCCCCAGCATTTT.

This chain connects TRBV11-2 to TRBJ1-6; a possible D gene is TRBD1 (6 bases). The V and J ends lost 0 bases and 3 bases respectively, with 12 bases between them. Germline V CDR1 and CDR2: SGHAT, FQNNGV. CDR3 size: 17 residues. In DNA form, the CDR3 reads TGTGCCAGCAGCTTAGATAGCGGGACAAACTATAATTCACCCCTCCACTTT. Protein: CASSLDSGTNYNSPLHF.